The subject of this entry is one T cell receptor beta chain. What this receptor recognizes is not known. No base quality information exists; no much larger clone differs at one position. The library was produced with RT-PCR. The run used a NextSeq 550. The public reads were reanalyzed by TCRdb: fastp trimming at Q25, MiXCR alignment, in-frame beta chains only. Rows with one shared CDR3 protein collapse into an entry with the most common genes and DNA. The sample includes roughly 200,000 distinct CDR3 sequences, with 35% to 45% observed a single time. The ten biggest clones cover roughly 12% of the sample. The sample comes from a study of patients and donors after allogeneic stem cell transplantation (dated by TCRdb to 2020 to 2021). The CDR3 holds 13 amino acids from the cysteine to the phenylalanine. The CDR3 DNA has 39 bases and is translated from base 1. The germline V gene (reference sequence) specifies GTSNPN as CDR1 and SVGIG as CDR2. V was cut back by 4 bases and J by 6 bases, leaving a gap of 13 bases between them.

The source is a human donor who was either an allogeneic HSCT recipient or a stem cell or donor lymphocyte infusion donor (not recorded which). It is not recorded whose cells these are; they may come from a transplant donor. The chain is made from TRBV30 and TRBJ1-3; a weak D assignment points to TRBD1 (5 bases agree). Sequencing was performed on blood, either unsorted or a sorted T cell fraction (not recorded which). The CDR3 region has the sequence CAWTEGYENTIYF. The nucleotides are TGTGCCTGGACGGAGGGGTATGAAAACACCATATATTTT.